Shown below are 18 T cell receptor beta chains from a single sample sequenced in a study of T cells in Graves' hyperthyroidism and ophthalmopathy (dated by TCRdb to between 2017 and 2020). The library was built by means of multiplex PCR. Data came from an Illumina HiSeq 2000. The TCR beta CDR3 regions were amplified from RNA transcripts. The TCR CDR3 was subjected to a first round of RT-PCR using the HTBI primer set and the Qiagen OneStep RT-PCR kit. In TCRdb, the public reads were trimmed at Q25 with fastp and aligned with MiXCR, with productive beta chains retained. Rows merge per CDR3 protein into single entries with the most common DNA and genes. The sample profile shows 500,000 to 650,000 distinct CDR3 sequences; about 20% of them were found once. Over 45% of the sample is taken by the ten largest. The source material was blood. The receptors were gathered from a man aged 35 to 55 with Graves' ophthalmopathy.

DNA of the CDR3: TGTGCCAGCAGCCAAGTTGGTACAGGGGCCTACGAGCAGTACTTC. It translates to CASSQVGTGAYEQYF. The chain employs TRBV3-1 and TRBJ2-7, with 7 positions matching TRBD1. V lost 1 base, J lost 2 bases, and 5 bases stayed unmatched. The germline gives CDR1 LGHDT, CDR2 YNNKEL (reference sequence). The CDR3 spans 15 residues.

The V and J genes are TRBV7-8 and TRBJ1-4; D is perhaps TRBD1 (5 bases). The CDR3 runs to 16 residues. Germline CDR1 is SGHVS and CDR2 is FQNEAQ. V shed 5 bases and J shed 6 bases, with 19 bases lying between them. CDR3 loop: CASSRTSRGEDEKLFF. The DNA for the CDR3 is TGTGCCAGCAGCAGGACCTCTAGGGGCGAGGATGAAAAACTGTTTTTT.

This clonotype was observed a handful of times. The gene calls are TRBV4-3 and TRBJ2-7; possible D gene TRBD2, 6 bases. V was trimmed by 4 bases and J by 4 bases, leaving 17 bases between them. The CDR3 extends over 15 amino acids. CDR1 and CDR2 (germline): LGHNA, YSLEER. CDR3 loop: CASSPSVAGGYEQYF. Here the CDR3 DNA reads TGCGCCAGCAGCCCGTCGGTAGCCGGGGGATACGAGCAGTACTTC.

The V gene is TRBV19, the J gene TRBJ1-3; 7 nucleotides match TRBD1. J gave up 0 bases and V 8 bases, and 7 bases lay outside the gene matches. The CDR3 has 15 residues. The germline CDR1 and CDR2 sequences are LNHDA and SQIVND (reference sequence). This chain's CDR3 is CASAYRGGSGNTIYF. Here the CDR3 DNA reads TGTGCCAGTGCGTACAGGGGAGGCTCTGGAAACACCATATATTTT.

V and J are TRBV7-2 and TRBJ1-5; D is uncertain. The germline V and J ends were trimmed by 1 base and 0 bases, with 7 bases remaining between them. CDR1 is SGHTA and CDR2 is FQGNSA in the germline V gene. This CDR3 comprises 15 residues. The CDR3 DNA follows: TGTGCCAGCAGCTTAGGCAGTTATAGCAATCAGCCCCAGCATTTT. Residues: CASSLGSYSNQPQHF.

The V call is TRBV19, the J call TRBJ2-4; D is possibly TRBD1 or TRBD2 (5 bases each). Germline values: CDR1 LNHDA, CDR2 SQIVND (reference sequence). Trimming cost V 5 bases and J 0 bases, with 20 bases left between them. This CDR3 has 18 amino acids. CDR3 nucleotide sequence: TGTGCCAGTAGTCCCGGGGCGCTTCGTCGGTTAGCCAAAAACATTCAGTACTTC. Translated, it gives CASSPGALRRLAKNIQYF.

This clonotype has ten or more counts. The chain carries TRBV7-8 and TRBJ1-1; no definite D call. Germline V gene lookup returns CDR1 SGHVS and CDR2 FQNEAQ. This CDR3 is 14 amino acids long. Trimming removed 2 bases from V and 5 bases from J, with 12 bases in between. CDR3 in amino acids: CASSLSFSTTEAFF. The CDR3 DNA reads as TGTGCCAGCAGCTTAAGTTTTTCAACAACTGAAGCTTTCTTT.

The chain has TRBV20-1 and TRBJ2-1; 14 bases align to TRBD2. The CDR3 sequence is 14 residues long. Unmatched junction bases numbered 6, after V lost 6 bases and J lost 8 bases. Germline loops: CDR1 DFQATT, CDR2 SNEGSKA (reference sequence). The CDR3 here is CSAGTSGRGHEQFF. In nucleotides, the CDR3 is TGCAGTGCCGGGACTAGCGGGAGAGGGCATGAGCAGTTCTTC.

The rearrangement links TRBV29-1 to TRBJ2-2; a weak D match, TRBD2 (6 bases). The CDR3 sequence is 13 residues long. Deletions cut 4 bases from V and 4 bases from J, with 10 bases between. CDR1 is SQVTM and CDR2 is ANQGSEA in the germline V gene. The CDR3 here is CSVAQGGTGELFF. CDR3 coding DNA: TGCAGCGTTGCGCAGGGAGGCACCGGGGAGCTGTTTTTT.

This clonotype was counted only a few times. The chain has TRBV5-6 and TRBJ2-7, with 9 bases lining up with TRBD1. Germline values: CDR1 SGHDT, CDR2 YYEEEE. The ends lost 5 bases at V and 0 bases at J; junction bases unmatched: 9. The CDR3 is made up of 16 amino acids. The CDR3 DNA sequence: TGTGCCAGCAGGAGAGACAGGGGGGGATACTCCTACGAGCAGTACTTC. This encodes CASRRDRGGYSYEQYF. Drawing the rest from reference TRBV5-6 and TRBJ2-7, the complete variable domain is DAGVTQSPTHLIKTRGQQVTLRCSPKSGHDTVSWYQQALGQGPQFIFQYYEEEERQRGNFPDRFSGHQFPNYSSELNVNALLLGDSALYLCASRRDRGGYSYEQYFGPGTRLTVT.

This clonotype has a handful of counts. The chain recombines TRBV18 with TRBJ1-3; D gene uncertain. Germline values: CDR1 KGHSH, CDR2 LQKENI. The CDR3 length is 13 residues. V was shortened by 2 bases and J by 8 bases, with 10 bases between the two germline ends. CDR3 residues: CASSPRSGDTIYF. The CDR3 bases are TGTGCCAGCTCACCAAGGTCGGGAGACACCATATATTTT.

This clonotype was recorded at least ten times. The chain uses TRBV6-1 and TRBJ2-5, with 12 bases matching TRBD2. In germline, CDR1 is MNHNS, CDR2 SASEGT. This CDR3 is built from 16 residues. Losses at the gene ends were 5 bases for V and 3 bases for J; bases not matched to a gene: 7. Here the CDR3 reads CASSSSSGGAEETQYF. CDR3 DNA: TGTGCCAGCAGTTCTTCTAGCGGGGGGGCTGAAGAGACCCAGTACTTC.

CDR3 loop: CASSNPGTGGGYTF. For the CDR3, the DNA is TGCGCCAGCAGCAACCCAGGGACAGGGGGCGGCTACACCTTC. The chain employs TRBV4-1 and TRBJ1-2; 12 bases map to TRBD1. Trimming took 5 bases from V and 8 from J; bases not matched to a gene: 6. CDR3 size: 14 residues. Looked up from germline, CDR1 is MGHRA and CDR2 is YSYEKL.

The chain uses TRBV6-2 or TRBV6-3 and TRBJ2-7, with a possible D match to TRBD2 (5 bases). Trimming took 4 bases from V and 7 from J, leaving 23 bases between them. This CDR3 has 16 amino acids. The germline V gene has CDR1 MNHEY and CDR2 SVGEGT. The CDR3 DNA is TGTGCCAGCAGTTTACAACTCTTTGGCGGGCCGAAGGAGCAGTACTTC. Translated, it gives CASSLQLFGGPKEQYF.

This clonotype was counted at least ten times. This chain uses TRBV13 with TRBJ2-7, with TRBD1 as a possible D gene (5 bases). V lost 3 bases to trimming and J lost 4 bases, with 10 bases between them. Germline V CDR1 and CDR2: PRHDT, FYEKMQ (reference sequence). CDR3 length: 13 amino acids. Here the CDR3 reads CASSFTGHYEQYF. DNA for the CDR3: TGTGCCAGCAGCTTTACAGGACATTACGAGCAGTACTTC.

This clonotype was seen repeatedly, ten times or more. This chain connects TRBV28 to TRBJ2-7, with 9 bases fitting TRBD1. V dropped 8 bases and J dropped 5; count of bases not matched to a gene: 16. Germline V gene sequence: CDR1 MDHEN, CDR2 SYDVKM. This CDR3 spans 16 amino acids. DNA of the CDR3: TGTGCCAGCCTTTCCCTAGGGGGACAGGGAAGAAACGAGCAGTACTTC. Translating gives CASLSLGGQGRNEQYF.

The V gene is TRBV18, the J gene TRBJ1-2; weak D call: TRBD1 (5 bases). V dropped 3 bases and J dropped 4 bases, with 9 bases sitting between them. The CDR3 sequence is 13 residues long. Germline values: CDR1 KGHSH, CDR2 LQKENI. CDR3 in DNA: TGTGCCAGCTCACCTCCGACAGTCTATGGCTACACCTTC. This encodes CASSPPTVYGYTF. The whole variable domain, filled in from reference TRBV18 and TRBJ1-2, reads NAGVMQNPRHLVRRRGQEARLRCSPMKGHSHVYWYRQLPEEGLKFMVYLQKENIIDESGMPKERFSAEFPKEGPSILRIQQVVRGDSAAYFCASSPPTVYGYTFGSGTRLTVV.

The table lists this clonotype with many counts. This sequence joins TRBV7-3 and TRBJ2-5; D may be TRBD1 (6 bases). V was clipped by 1 base and J by 4 bases, with 16 bases between them. CDR1 is SGHTA and CDR2 is FQGTGA in the germline V gene. This CDR3 has 16 residues. The CDR3: CASSLRGRGSAETQYF. The CDR3 region has the DNA TGTGCCAGCAGCTTAAGAGGCAGGGGTTCGGCAGAGACCCAGTACTTC.